Below are 9 T cell receptor beta chains sequenced from a single sample in a study of CD8 T cells in ankylosing spondylitis. One entry per CDR3 protein results from TCRdb running MiXCR on the 5' RACE reads. Of fewer than 180,000 distinct CDR3 sequences in the sample, 44% were seen once. The sequencing sample was made of synovial fluid, either unsorted or a sorted T cell fraction (not recorded which). The receptors here all came from a male donor with ankylosing spondylitis.

This chain uses TRBV20-1 with TRBJ1-1; D remains ambiguous. The V and J ends lost 3 bases and 5 bases respectively, with 16 bases between them. Per the germline V gene, CDR1 is DFQATT and CDR2 is SNEGSKA (reference sequence). The CDR3 runs to 14 residues. This CDR3 is CSASSGESETEAFF. CDR3 nucleotides: TGCAGTGCTAGTAGCGGGGAAAGTGAGACTGAAGCTTTCTTT.

This sequence joins TRBV10-3 and TRBJ2-5; 14 bases fit TRBD2. The V gene's germline CDR1 is ENHRY and CDR2 SYGVKD. This CDR3 region has 19 residues. J lost 6 bases, V lost 2 bases, and 14 bases had no gene match. This CDR3 reads CAISELRTSGRQRKKTQYF. CDR3 nucleotides: TGTGCCATCAGTGAGCTCCGGACTAGCGGGAGGCAGAGGAAGAAGACCCAGTACTTC.

The V and J genes are TRBV12-3 or TRBV12-4 and TRBJ2-3; D gene uncertain. V shed 4 bases and J shed 4 bases, with 12 bases lying between them. The CDR3 is 14 residues long. CDR3 region: CASSYQPLADTQYF. The CDR3 nucleotides read TGTGCCAGCAGTTACCAGCCCCTAGCAGATACGCAGTATTTT.

The chain uses TRBV19 and TRBJ1-1; no clear D gene. Trimming pared 6 bases from V and 3 bases from J, leaving 5 bases between. The CDR3 totals 11 residues. The germline CDR1 and CDR2 sequences are LNHDA and SQIVND (reference sequence). This CDR3 is CASRGYTEAFF. In nucleotides, the CDR3 is TGTGCCAGTAGGGGGTACACTGAAGCTTTCTTT. Drawing the rest from reference TRBV19 and TRBJ1-1, the complete variable domain is DGGITQSPKYLFRKEGQNVTLSCEQNLNHDAMYWYRQDPGQGLRLIYYSQIVNDFQKGDIAEGYSVSREKKESFPLTVTSAQKNPTAFYLCASRGYTEAFFGQGTRLTVV.

The chain employs TRBV6-2 or TRBV6-3 and TRBJ2-7; D is perhaps TRBD1 (6 bases). Germline values: CDR1 MNHEY, CDR2 SVGEGT. The CDR3 extends over 17 amino acids. Between the trimmed V and J ends, which lost 3 bases and 3 bases, there was a span of 21 bases. The CDR3 sequence: CASSYRIVWTEYYEQYF. The CDR3 coding sequence is TGTGCCAGCAGTTATCGGATAGTATGGACAGAATACTACGAGCAGTACTTC.

Here the CDR3 DNA reads TGTGCCAGCAGCCACCAGATCCTCTCTGGGGCCAACGTCCTGACTTTC. Protein sequence: CASSHQILSGANVLTF. The chain employs TRBV9 and TRBJ2-6; D is ambiguous. The germline V gene has CDR1 SGDLS and CDR2 YYNGEE. The germline V and J ends were trimmed by 4 bases and 0 bases, with 11 bases remaining between them. The CDR3 contains 16 residues. The whole variable domain, filled in from reference TRBV9 and TRBJ2-6, reads DSGVTQTPKHLITATGQRVTLRCSPRSGDLSVYWYQQSLDQGLQFLIQYYNGEERAKGNILERFSAQQFPDLHSELNLSSLELGDSALYFCASSHQILSGANVLTFGAGSRLTVL.

By share, this clonotype ranks as medium-sized. The V gene is TRBV15, the J gene TRBJ2-7; D might be TRBD1 or TRBD2, each matching 5 bases. Trimming cost V 5 bases and J 5 bases, with 22 bases left between them. The CDR3 is 16 residues long. Germline CDR1 is LNHNV and CDR2 is YYDKDF (reference sequence). DNA for the CDR3: TGTGCCACCAGCGAGGACCGGGACCCTGGGTCTGACGAGCAGTACTTC. The encoded protein is CATSEDRDPGSDEQYF.

This clonotype was found many times. The rearrangement uses TRBV10-3 and TRBJ2-6, with D maybe TRBD1 (6 bases). Looked up from germline, CDR1 is ENHRY and CDR2 is SYGVKD. Trimming stripped 3 bases from V and 4 bases from J, with 19 bases between. The CDR3 length is 18 residues. CDR3: CAISDGGHGRAGANVLTF. The CDR3 DNA follows: TGTGCCATCAGTGATGGGGGCCATGGAAGGGCAGGGGCCAACGTCCTGACTTTC.

The genes are TRBV5-1 and TRBJ2-5, with a tentative D call TRBD2 (6 bases). Trimming cost V 4 bases and J 4 bases, with 17 bases left between them. The CDR3 length is 15 residues. Germline V CDR1 and CDR2: SGHRS, YFSETQ. CDR3 sequence reads: CASSPRDWRGETQYF. In DNA form, the CDR3 reads TGCGCCAGCAGCCCCCGGGACTGGAGGGGAGAGACCCAGTACTTC.